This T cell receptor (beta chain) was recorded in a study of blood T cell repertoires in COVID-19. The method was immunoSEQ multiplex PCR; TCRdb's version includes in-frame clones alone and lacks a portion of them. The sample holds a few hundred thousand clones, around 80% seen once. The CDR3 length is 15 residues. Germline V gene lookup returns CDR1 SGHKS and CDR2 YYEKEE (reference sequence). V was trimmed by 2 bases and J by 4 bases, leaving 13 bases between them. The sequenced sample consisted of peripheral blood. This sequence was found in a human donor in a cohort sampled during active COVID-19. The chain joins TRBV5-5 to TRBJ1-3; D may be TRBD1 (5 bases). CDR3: CASSLYAGSGNTIYF. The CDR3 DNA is TGTGCCAGCAGCTTATATGCAGGGTCGGGAAACACCATATATTTT.